This T cell receptor beta chain came from a study of shared clonotypes between healthy human individuals. CD45RO-negative CD8 cells positively selected for CCR7 made up the naive population, which excluded terminally differentiated effector memory CD45RA+ cells. Sequencing was performed with immunoSEQ multiplex PCR; in TCRdb, only in-frame clones are kept and a portion is missing. The data hold millions of clones, with approximately 94% observed a single time. The CDR3 has 14 residues. Trimming cost V 2 bases and J 6 bases, with 12 bases left between them. Germline CDR1 reads SGHRS; CDR2 reads YFSETQ.

The chain has TRBV5-1 and TRBJ1-5; D unclear. Sequencing was performed on naive CD8+ T cells sorted from blood. The sequence derives from a man between 18 and 29 years old in good health. CDR3 coding DNA: TGCGCCAGCAGCTTTAGGGCTTTGGCTCAGCCCCAGCATTTT. Protein sequence: CASSFRALAQPQHF.